This T cell receptor (beta chain) was documented in a study of blood T cell repertoires in COVID-19. Background on the study: Whether acute or convalescent, the COVID-19 samples came from the United States, Italy and Spain. PBMCs, B-cell-depleted T cells, or T cells were the source of the cDNA or gDNA that made up the material.

Original methodology: Reference gene primer amplification gave nucleated cell count estimates. The repertoire was sequenced with immunoSEQ multiplex PCR; TCRdb's copy has only in-frame clones and lacks some. V, J and clone size reflect that table, while D and trimming were determined from the DNA. The sample includes about 140,000 clones, 87% of them seen just once. Germline CDR1 and CDR2: LGHDT and YNNKEL (reference sequence). The CDR3 length is 16 residues. Trimming removed 0 bases from V and 2 bases from J; junction bases left unmatched: 5. The sequenced material came from peripheral blood. The chain recombines TRBV3-1 (or the pseudogene TRBV3-2) with TRBJ2-7; 9 bases align to TRBD2. The source is a human donor in a cohort sampled during active COVID-19. The CDR3 here is CASSQDSGRTTYEQYF. Here the CDR3 DNA reads TGTGCCAGCAGCCAAGATAGCGGGAGAACGACCTACGAGCAGTACTTC.